The source of this T cell receptor beta chain is a study of shared clonotypes between healthy human individuals. The investigators split CD4+ cells into a CD45RA+ naive subset and a CD45RA-negative memory subset. This CDR3 contains 13 residues. Germline V gene data show CDR1 as SGHRS and CDR2 as YFSETQ. Trimming took off 4 bases at V and 7 bases at J, with 15 bases between the two ends. Method: immunoSEQ multiplex PCR; TCRdb's copy keeps in-frame clones and lacks some. Of over 2 million clones in the sample, around 95% were seen once. This rearrangement joins TRBV5-1 to TRBJ2-7; possibly TRBD1 or TRBD2 for D (6 bases each). The sequencing sample was made of naive CD4+ T cells sorted from blood. The subset here: CD45RA+ positively selected. The clonotype was recovered from a man between 18 and 29 years old in good health. The CDR3: CASSPEGVREQYF. CDR3 nucleotide sequence: TGCGCCAGCAGCCCGGAGGGGGTTCGGGAGCAGTACTTC.